These 26 T cell receptor beta chains originate from one sample sequenced in a study of regulatory dendritic cells for organ transplantation (dated by TCRdb to between 2016 and 2019). The receptor library was made with the immunoSEQ multiplex PCR assay. TCRdb obtained this table from immuneACCESS and retained in-frame rearrangements with V and J assigned. These tables miss some clones; where compared with another copy, unresolved V genes account for less than half of the shortfall, and the remainder is unexplained. The sample table lists about 30,000 clones, around 83% of them with a count of one. The leading ten clones occupy about 0.1% of the sample. Sequencing was carried out using naive CD4+ T cells from blood. The meaning of the sample's cell subset or site label: CD45RA+ naive T cells. These receptors were obtained from a human donor in good health.

This sequence joins TRBV2 and TRBJ1-1, with no clear D. CDR1 is SNHLY and CDR2 is FYNNEI in the germline V gene. The CDR3 covers 12 residues. Trimming took 1 base from V and 11 from J, leaving 11 bases between them. The CDR3 here is CASSEDSYQAFF. DNA of the CDR3: TGTGCCAGCAGTGAAGACAGTTATCAGGCTTTCTTT.

The rearrangement joins TRBV19 to TRBJ2-3, with D unclear. V was pared by 3 bases and J by 1 base, with 17 bases between. Germline loops: CDR1 LNHDA, CDR2 SQIVND (reference sequence). This CDR3 comprises 17 residues. In DNA form, the CDR3 reads TGTGCCAGTAGTATCCGATCCCGACGGGTGGGCACAGATACGCAGTATTTT. Translation gives CASSIRSRRVGTDTQYF.

The rearrangement joins TRBV10-3 to TRBJ2-5; tentative D call: TRBD2 (6 bases). The V end lost 0 bases, the J end lost 2 bases, and 10 bases lay between the germline ends. The CDR3 spans 15 residues. Germline V gene sequence: CDR1 ENHRY, CDR2 SYGVKD. CDR3 sequence: CAISESAGQQETQYF. As DNA, the CDR3 is TGTGCCATCAGTGAGTCCGCGGGGCAACAAGAGACCCAGTACTTC.

The gene calls are TRBV19 and TRBJ1-6, with D possibly TRBD1 on 6 matching bases. The length of the CDR3 is 14 residues. Trimming cost V 4 bases and J 9 bases, with 13 bases left between them. Germline V gene lookup returns CDR1 LNHDA and CDR2 SQIVND (reference sequence). The CDR3 DNA reads TGTGCCAGTAGTAATGGGGGCGAGGGTTCACCCCTCCACTTT. Translating it yields CASSNGGEGSPLHF.

The V call is TRBV9, the J call TRBJ1-6; 7 positions match TRBD1. Trimming removed 0 bases from V and 10 bases from J; junction bases left unmatched: 4. Germline assignment: CDR1 SGDLS and CDR2 YYNGEE. The CDR3 runs 14 residues. The CDR3 sequence: CASSVEGAESPLHF. The CDR3, as DNA: TGTGCCAGCAGCGTAGAGGGGGCCGAATCACCCCTCCACTTT.

This chain joins TRBV5-1 and TRBJ2-1; D is unclear. Germline CDR1 and CDR2: SGHRS and YFSETQ. Trimming removed 1 base from V and 6 bases from J, with 14 bases in between. This CDR3 is built from 15 residues. The CDR3 reads CASSLTPRKSNEQFF. The CDR3 DNA is TGCGCCAGCAGCTTGACTCCCCGCAAATCCAATGAGCAGTTCTTC.

The chain combines TRBV18 with TRBJ1-1; D is uncertain. From germline, CDR1 is KGHSH and CDR2 LQKENI. Trimming removed 4 bases at V and 4 bases at J, with 22 bases between. The CDR3 runs to 17 residues. The CDR3: CASSLYSGYTRLTEAFF. The CDR3 DNA is TGTGCCAGCTCACTCTACTCCGGGTACACGAGGCTCACTGAAGCTTTCTTT.

This sequence joins TRBV14 and TRBJ1-6; D remains unclear. Germline values: CDR1 SGHDN, CDR2 FVKESK. This CDR3 comprises 14 residues. V lost 0 bases, J lost 6 bases, and 6 bases lay in between. The CDR3 loop reads CASSQEQPNSPLHF. The CDR3 DNA follows: TGTGCCAGCAGCCAAGAACAGCCTAATTCACCCCTCCACTTT.

The rearrangement links TRBV2 to TRBJ1-6; D is unresolved. Trimming removed 6 bases at V and 0 bases at J, with 12 bases between. Germline CDR1 is SNHLY and CDR2 is FYNNEI. The CDR3 is 16 residues long. The CDR3: CASSVGGSSYNSPLHF. The CDR3 region has the DNA TGTGCCAGCAGCGTGGGAGGGAGCTCCTATAATTCACCCCTCCACTTT.

The chain combines TRBV4-3 with TRBJ2-1; 8 bases line up with TRBD1. The CDR3 totals 13 residues. Looked up from germline, CDR1 is LGHNA and CDR2 is YSLEER. V was pared by 3 bases and J by 9 bases, with 4 bases of the junction left unmatched. DNA of the CDR3: TGCGCCAGCAGCCAGGGGACAGGTGGTGAGCAGTTCTTC. Translated: CASSQGTGGEQFF.

V is TRBV11-2 and J is TRBJ1-5; no reliable D call. This CDR3 spans 14 amino acids. Germline assignment: CDR1 SGHAT and CDR2 FQNNGV. Trimming took 5 bases from V and 5 from J, leaving 13 bases between them. The CDR3 sequence is CASSGAGSDQPQHF. For the CDR3, the DNA is TGTGCCAGCAGCGGAGCGGGATCTGATCAGCCCCAGCATTTT.

This clone was observed a handful of times. The rearrangement joins TRBV10-3 to TRBJ2-2; 9 positions match TRBD2. Germline-derived CDR1 and CDR2 are ENHRY and SYGVKD. This CDR3 contains 15 residues. Unmatched junction bases numbered 8, after V lost 10 bases and J lost 2 bases. CDR3 in DNA: TGTGCCACCACTATAGCGGGAGACAACACCGGGGAGCTGTTTTTT. This encodes CATTIAGDNTGELFF.

This CDR3 is CAISESTRGSGANVLTF. DNA for the CDR3: TGTGCCATCAGTGAGTCGACTCGCGGCTCTGGGGCCAACGTCCTGACTTTC. This chain uses TRBV10-3 with TRBJ2-6; no reliable D call. The V and J ends lost 0 bases and 0 bases respectively, with 9 bases between them. Germline loops: CDR1 ENHRY, CDR2 SYGVKD. The CDR3 is made up of 17 amino acids.

V and J are TRBV2 and TRBJ2-1; D is ambiguous. CDR1 is SNHLY, CDR2 FYNNEI, per germline. CDR3 size: 13 residues. V was trimmed by 6 bases and J by 2 bases, leaving 8 bases between them. The CDR3 spells CASRFTPYNEQFF. As DNA, the CDR3 is TGTGCCAGCAGATTTACTCCCTACAATGAGCAGTTCTTC. The full variable domain, with the rest looked up from reference TRBV2 and TRBJ2-1, is EPEVTQTPSHQVTQMGQEVILRCVPISNHLYFYWYRQILGQKVEFLVSFYNNEISEKSEIFDDQFSVERPDGSNFTLKIRSTKLEDSAMYFCASRFTPYNEQFFGPGTRLTVL.

In this sample, this clone turned up a few times. The chain is built from TRBV7-9 and TRBJ1-6; D gene uncertain. Germline CDR1 is SEHNR and CDR2 is FQNEAQ (reference sequence). Trimming stripped 2 bases from V and 10 bases from J, with 15 bases between. The CDR3 is 15 amino acids. The CDR3 protein is CASSLLEGIGSPLHF. As DNA, the CDR3 is TGTGCCAGCAGCTTATTGGAGGGAATCGGATCACCCCTCCACTTT.

Only a few counts were recorded for this clone. This chain uses TRBV18 with TRBJ1-1, with TRBD1 matching over 8 bases. This CDR3 comprises 13 residues. CDR1 is KGHSH and CDR2 is LQKENI in the germline V gene. V was clipped by 7 bases and J by 5 bases; unmatched bases: 6. DNA for the CDR3: TGTGCCAGCTTCCTGGACAGGGATACTGAAGCTTTCTTT. This encodes CASFLDRDTEAFF.

Only a few counts were recorded for this clone. One junction end does not reproduce the germline sequence, and a read error may be involved. J is TRBJ1-1 and V is TRBV5-4; TRBD1 agrees at 9 bases. Germline lookup yields CDR1 SGHNT and CDR2 YYREEE (reference sequence). This CDR3 comprises 15 residues. CDR3 coding DNA: TGTGCCAGCAGCTTGGACAGGGGGCCTAACAATGAAGCTTTCTTT. This translates into CASSLDRGPNNEAFF.

The rearrangement links TRBV5-1 to TRBJ2-3; 14 nucleotides align to TRBD2. This CDR3 has 16 amino acids. The V and J ends lost 3 bases and 1 base, in that order; junction bases with no gene match: 1. The germline V gene encodes CDR1 SGHRS and CDR2 YFSETQ. The CDR3 nucleotides read TGCGCCAGCAGCTCGGGACTAGCGGGGGGCACAGATACGCAGTATTTT. Translating gives CASSSGLAGGTDTQYF.

A few counts support this clone. V gene TRBV7-9 combines with J gene TRBJ1-5; D is unclear. V was trimmed by 1 base and J by 6 bases, leaving 4 bases between them. This CDR3 is built from 12 residues. The germline V gene has CDR1 SEHNR and CDR2 FQNEAQ (reference sequence). The CDR3 nucleotides are TGTGCCAGCAGCTTAGGGGCTCAGCCCCAGCATTTT. Translated, it gives CASSLGAQPQHF.

The chain employs TRBV7-7 and TRBJ2-2; TRBD1 might be the D (6 bases). V was pared by 5 bases and J by 1 base, with 11 bases between. The CDR3 extends over 15 amino acids. The germline V gene encodes CDR1 SSHAT and CDR2 FNYEAQ (reference sequence). Written as DNA, the CDR3 is TGTGCCAGCAGCCAGGACAGTTTGAACACCGGGGAGCTGTTTTTT. As protein: CASSQDSLNTGELFF.

The chain employs TRBV5-5 and TRBJ2-2; D is uncertain. This CDR3 is built from 12 residues. CDR1 is SGHKS and CDR2 is YYEKEE in the germline V gene (reference sequence). Trimming took 3 bases from V and 7 from J, leaving 7 bases between them. CDR3 DNA: TGTGCCAGCAGCTCTGTTAACGGGGAGCTGTTTTTT. Translation gives CASSSVNGELFF.

The gene calls are TRBV19 and TRBJ2-7; TRBD1 aligns across 8 bases. J lost 5 bases, V lost 5 bases, and 8 bases had no gene match. This CDR3 is built from 14 residues. The V gene's germline CDR1 is LNHDA and CDR2 SQIVND (reference sequence). The CDR3 is CASSVQGARHEQYF. The CDR3 DNA is TGTGCCAGTAGTGTCCAGGGGGCGAGACACGAGCAGTACTTC.

The V call is TRBV5-1, the J call TRBJ2-6; D might be TRBD1 (5 bases). Trimming cost V 0 bases and J 0 bases, with 10 bases left between them. The CDR3 spans 17 residues. Looked up from germline, CDR1 is SGHRS and CDR2 is YFSETQ. The CDR3 nucleotides read TGCGCCAGCAGCTTGGGTCGGACAAACTCTGGGGCCAACGTCCTGACTTTC. Protein sequence: CASSLGRTNSGANVLTF. Based on the CDR3 plus reference TRBV5-1 and TRBJ2-6, the full variable domain is KAGVTQTPRYLIKTRGQQVTLSCSPISGHRSVSWYQQTPGQGLQFLFEYFSETQRNKGNFPGRFSGRQFSNSRSEMNVSTLELGDSALYLCASSLGRTNSGANVLTFGAGSRLTVL.

The chain uses TRBV7-3 and TRBJ2-5; TRBD1 might be the D (5 bases). The CDR3 has 13 amino acids. Trimming left V 1 base short and J 2 bases short, with 5 bases between. CDR1 is SGHTA and CDR2 is FQGTGA in the germline V gene. In DNA form, the CDR3 reads TGTGCCAGCAGCTTAAGACAGCAAGAGACCCAGTACTTC. Translating it yields CASSLRQQETQYF.

This chain uses TRBV27 with TRBJ1-1; 12 nucleotides match TRBD1. CDR3 length: 18 residues. Germline V gene lookup returns CDR1 MNHEY and CDR2 SMNVEV (reference sequence). J was trimmed by 0 bases and V by 2 bases; bases with no gene match: 7. The chain's CDR3 is CASSLSGTGGFVNTEAFF. CDR3 DNA: TGTGCCAGCAGTTTAAGTGGGACAGGGGGCTTCGTGAACACTGAAGCTTTCTTT.

V and J are TRBV6-6 and TRBJ1-2, with 7 bases matching TRBD1. Germline V CDR1 and CDR2: MNHNY, SVGAGI (reference sequence). Trimming at V came to 7 bases and at J to 8 bases, leaving 16 bases not matched to a gene. The CDR3 totals 15 residues. As DNA, the CDR3 is TGTGCCAGCACCCTTTTGACGACAGGGCTATGGGGCTACACCTTC. Amino acids: CASTLLTTGLWGYTF.